This TCR beta chain was documented in a study of T-cell memory formation after mild COVID-19 (dated by TCRdb to the early 2020s). Background for the entire study: TCR sequence clusters from the two donors were largely donor specific. Two young, previously healthy adult volunteers made up the cohort, one male and one female. In a couple of donors, T-cell clones that expanded and contracted after mild COVID-19 were tracked by sequencing TCRalpha and TCRbeta repertoires over time. Results and caveats for the whole study, not just this receptor: Only two mild cases were covered in the study, and larger cohorts including severe cases with pre-infection samples were considered necessary. The second-wave clones that peaked on day 37 were not confirmed to be SARS-CoV-2 specific. Clones that contracted from day 15 to 85 showed balanced CD4/CD8 phenotypes, whereas a second wave of clones that expanded from day 15 to 37 leaned towards CD4+. Contracting CD4+ clones appeared mostly in the CM and EM memory subsets, whereas CD8+ clones were enriched in EMRA. The detection of some responding clones in pre-infection memory suggests that pre-existing cross-reactive memory T cells joined the SARS-CoV-2 response.

TCRdb lists the instrument as Illumina NovaSeq 6000. cDNA libraries for TCRalpha and TCRbeta were prepared by 5'RACE using constant-segment primers, with sample barcodes and unique molecular identifiers added. RNA was extracted from every sample with Trizol reagent. The libraries were amplified in two PCR steps, and the second step added a second sample barcode and Illumina TruSeq adapters. Libraries were sequenced on an Illumina NovaSeq with 2 x 150 bp paired-end reads. Under the source paper's analysis protocol: The reads were demultiplexed and collapsed into UMI-guided consensus sequences using migec v1.2.7. Using mixcr v2.1.11, the UMI consensuses were aligned to TRA and TRB V and J templates and assembled into clonotypes. A clonotype was counted as expanded or contracted only if both edgeR and NoisET called the change significant, with noise models trained on biological replicates. For edgeR calls, the cutoffs were a false discovery rate-adjusted p below 0.01 and a log2 fold-change threshold of 1. As an exploratory analysis of dynamics, max-normalized trajectories of the 1000 most abundant clonotypes were examined by PCA with hierarchical clustering. The CD4 or CD8 phenotype of responding clones was assigned using the separately sequenced CD4+ and CD8+ repertoires. In-frame beta chains were kept once TCRdb had trimmed the public reads at Q25 with fastp and called clones with MiXCR. All rows with the same CDR3 protein become a single entry with the most common DNA and genes. TCRdb's processing, not the study's, gives the V and J calls here. The sample contains tens of thousands of distinct CDR3 sequences, about 13% of them found a single time. Of the sample, around a quarter is held by the ten largest clones.

This clonotype was seen at least ten times. The clone's antigen remains unknown. The sample holds no much larger clone one base away, and base qualities are not on file. PBMCs were isolated by Ficoll-Paque density gradient centrifugation. Relative to germline, V is 2 bases shorter and J is 4 bases shorter, with 5 bases between their ends. The CDR3 spans 13 residues, from the cysteine through the phenylalanine. Only the CDR3 DNA stays, 39 bases, in frame from base 1. CDR1 KGHDR and CDR2 SFDVKD are derived from the germline V gene. The rearranged chain carries TRBV24-1 and TRBJ2-1, with the D gene not clear enough to name. The receptor comes from an adult woman who had mild COVID-19 (a few samples of this study predate the infection). The sample titles of this study are shuffled in the database, so cell type and time point are left out; the donor was told from shared clones. The sequenced sample consisted of PBMCs or a T cell subset sorted from them (not recorded which). The CDR3 amino acid sequence is: CATSDSSYNEQFF. The DNA sequence is TGTGCCACCAGTGATTCCTCTTACAATGAGCAGTTCTTC.